The 27 T cell receptor beta chains below all came from one sample that was sequenced in a study of shared clonotypes between healthy human individuals. Profiled with immunoSEQ multiplex PCR; TCRdb holds only in-frame clones, not every one. The table includes some 1,100,000 clones, 78% detected once. The sequencing input was memory CD4+ T cells from PBMCs. Subset meaning: CD45RA-negative fraction. The source is a young man in good health. Some clones in this sample may be carry-over from other donors' samples.

The V and J genes are TRBV5-6 and TRBJ1-5, with D hard to call. Per the germline V gene, CDR1 is SGHDT and CDR2 is YYEEEE. The CDR3 runs 14 residues. Trimming left V 0 bases short and J 5 bases short, with 9 bases between. As DNA, the CDR3 is TGTGCCAGCAGCTTGGGTTTAGGCGATCAGCCCCAGCATTTT. This codes for CASSLGLGDQPQHF.

V is TRBV5-4 and J is TRBJ2-3; possibly TRBD2 for D (5 bases). The CDR3 covers 16 residues. V gave up 4 bases and J gave up 1 base, with 16 bases separating them. CDR1 and CDR2 (germline): SGHNT, YYREEE (reference sequence). CDR3 DNA sequence: TGTGCCAGCAGCAAGATAGCGATGAGGGGCACAGATACGCAGTATTTT. Amino acids: CASSKIAMRGTDTQYF.

This clone was observed a few times. The gene calls are TRBV14 and TRBJ2-3, with D possibly being TRBD1 or TRBD2 (6 bases each). CDR1 and CDR2 from the germline V gene are SGHDN and FVKESK. V lost 3 bases to trimming and J lost 8 bases, with 18 bases between them. This CDR3 region has 15 residues. The DNA of the CDR3 is TGTGCCAGCAGCCAGTCCTGGGGGGCTCCGGCTACGCAGTATTTT. It is translated as CASSQSWGAPATQYF.

Many counts were recorded for this clone. The chain carries TRBV4-2 and TRBJ2-3, with D tentatively TRBD2 (5 bases). Per germline, CDR1 LGHNA and CDR2 YNFKEQ. Trimming took 0 bases from V and 4 from J, leaving 11 bases between them. The CDR3 has 15 amino acids. CDR3 sequence reads: CASSQDPSLSDTQYF. CDR3 coding DNA: TGTGCCAGCAGCCAAGATCCTAGCCTCTCAGATACGCAGTATTTT.

The V call is TRBV7-8, the J call TRBJ2-3; D is unresolved. This CDR3 spans 14 amino acids. The germline V gene encodes CDR1 SGHVS and CDR2 FQNEAQ. V lost 5 bases and J 6 bases, leaving 15 bases between the germline ends. The CDR3 reads CASSRYNRFDTQYF. In DNA form, the CDR3 reads TGTGCCAGCAGCCGTTATAATAGGTTTGATACGCAGTATTTT.

Only one count was recorded for this clone. The chain links TRBV5-1 to TRBJ2-1; 9 bases are shared with TRBD2. Germline loops: CDR1 SGHRS, CDR2 YFSETQ. J gave up 10 bases and V 7 bases, and 12 bases lay outside the gene matches. The CDR3 has 14 amino acids. The DNA for the CDR3 is TGCGCCAGCGTCCCCGGGACTAGCAATTCCGAGCAGTTCTTC. This encodes CASVPGTSNSEQFF.

The chain employs TRBV11-2 and TRBJ1-3; no definite D call. V shed 0 bases and J shed 1 base, with 13 bases lying between them. From germline, CDR1 is SGHAT and CDR2 FQNNGV. The CDR3 totals 17 residues. For the CDR3, the DNA is TGTGCCAGCAGCTTAGATTCACACCGGATTTCTGGAAACACCATATATTTT. Translating gives CASSLDSHRISGNTIYF.

This clone was counted a single time. In DNA, the CDR3 is TGTGCCAGCAGCGCCCGAACGTACACCGGGGAGCTGTTTTTT. Encoded protein: CASSARTYTGELFF. The chain carries TRBV9 and TRBJ2-2, with D uncertain. The CDR3 length is 14 residues. Germline V gene data show CDR1 as SGDLS and CDR2 as YYNGEE. The V end lost 3 bases, the J end lost 3 bases, and 9 bases lay between the germline ends. Complete variable domain (other parts from reference TRBV9 and TRBJ2-2): DSGVTQTPKHLITATGQRVTLRCSPRSGDLSVYWYQQSLDQGLQFLIQYYNGEERAKGNILERFSAQQFPDLHSELNLSSLELGDSALYFCASSARTYTGELFFGEGSRLTVL.

V usage is TRBV4-3 and J usage is TRBJ2-1; D may be TRBD2 (6 bases). Germline values: CDR1 LGHNA, CDR2 YSLEER. The CDR3 has 15 residues. V was trimmed by 0 bases and J by 3 bases, leaving 9 bases between them. CDR3 region: CASSQEGRGYNEQFF. The CDR3 DNA sequence: TGCGCCAGCAGCCAAGAAGGGCGGGGCTACAATGAGCAGTTCTTC.

This clone appeared a single time. V is TRBV2 and J is TRBJ2-1; 8 nucleotides line up with TRBD2. This CDR3 is 16 amino acids long. The germline gives CDR1 SNHLY, CDR2 FYNNEI. Trimming removed 4 bases from V and 5 bases from J; junction bases left unmatched: 10. CDR3 in amino acids: CASSGGLAGGDNEQFF. DNA of the CDR3: TGTGCCAGCAGTGGGGGCCTAGCGGGCGGCGACAATGAGCAGTTCTTC.

V usage is TRBV5-4 and J usage is TRBJ2-1, with TRBD1 identical over 9 bases. Germline V gives CDR1 SGHNT, CDR2 YYREEE (reference sequence). CDR3 length: 15 residues. V trimming: 2 bases; J trimming: 3 bases; junction bases outside the gene matches: 3. This chain's CDR3 is CASSLQGQGYNEQFF. Here the CDR3 DNA reads TGTGCCAGCAGCTTACAGGGACAGGGCTACAATGAGCAGTTCTTC.

The chain joins TRBV5-1 to TRBJ1-3, with D possibly being TRBD1 (5 bases). V gave up 1 base and J gave up 2 bases, with 10 bases separating them. This CDR3 region has 15 residues. From germline, CDR1 is SGHRS and CDR2 YFSETQ. DNA of the CDR3: TGCGCCAGCAGCTTGTCAGGGCAACCTGGAAACACCATATATTTT. It specifies CASSLSGQPGNTIYF.

The chain employs TRBV29-1 and TRBJ2-1, with D possibly TRBD2 on 6 matching bases. V lost 4 bases, J lost 9 bases, and 19 bases lay in between. Per germline, CDR1 SQVTM and CDR2 ANQGSEA. The CDR3 length is 14 residues. CDR3 DNA: TGCAGCGTTGCGGCTAGCGCACCCCGTGGTGAGCAGTTCTTC. Translating it yields CSVAASAPRGEQFF.

The chain has TRBV5-1 and TRBJ1-1; TRBD1 matches at 9 bases. V lost 3 bases to trimming and J lost 6 bases; unmatched junction nucleotides: 6. Germline V CDR1 and CDR2: SGHRS, YFSETQ. This CDR3 has 14 amino acids. CDR3 coding DNA: TGCGCCAGCAGCTCTACGGGACAGGGCGCTGAAGCTTTCTTT. It yields the protein CASSSTGQGAEAFF.

This chain uses TRBV5-1 with TRBJ2-5; 9 bases agree with TRBD1. Germline CDR1 and CDR2: SGHRS and YFSETQ. This CDR3 region has 16 residues. J gave up 3 bases and V 4 bases, and 10 bases lay outside the gene matches. Here the CDR3 reads CASSTIPGQGEETQYF. The CDR3 coding sequence is TGCGCCAGCAGCACAATACCGGGACAGGGAGAAGAGACCCAGTACTTC. The entire variable domain, with the rest obtained from reference TRBV5-1 and TRBJ2-5, is as follows: KAGVTQTPRYLIKTRGQQVTLSCSPISGHRSVSWYQQTPGQGLQFLFEYFSETQRNKGNFPGRFSGRQFSNSRSEMNVSTLELGDSALYLCASSTIPGQGEETQYFGPGTRLLVL.

The V gene is TRBV11-2, the J gene TRBJ1-1; D is unclear. This CDR3 spans 16 amino acids. The V and J ends lost 6 bases and 1 base respectively, with 18 bases between them. Germline CDR1 is SGHAT and CDR2 is FQNNGV. Written as DNA, the CDR3 is TGTGCCAGCAGGGATACACAACATGCGGAGAACACTGAAGCTTTCTTT. Amino acid sequence: CASRDTQHAENTEAFF.

J is TRBJ2-7 and V is TRBV7-2; 7 positions agree with TRBD2. With V trimmed by 1 base and J by 2 bases, 5 bases remained unmatched. CDR3 length equals 15 residues. Germline CDR1 SGHTA, CDR2 FQGNSA. The CDR3 spells CASSLVGRGAYEQYF. The DNA for the CDR3 is TGTGCCAGCAGCTTAGTCGGTCGGGGGGCCTACGAGCAGTACTTC.

The chain has TRBV28 and TRBJ1-1, with 8 positions matching TRBD1. The CDR3 is 15 residues long. Germline assignment: CDR1 MDHEN and CDR2 SYDVKM. With V trimmed by 5 bases and J by 1 base, 6 bases remained unmatched. CDR3 coding DNA: TGTGCCAGCAGTCTAACAGGGGGGGAGAACACTGAAGCTTTCTTT. Protein: CASSLTGGENTEAFF.

On this clone itself: Relative to the germline gene, one junction end is altered; a read error may explain this. The J gene is TRBJ2-3, the V gene TRBV6-5; D gene ambiguous. The CDR3 contains 13 residues. Germline loops: CDR1 MNHEY, CDR2 SVGAGI. The CDR3 coding sequence is TGTGCCAGCAGCAAAGTGGGGTGGTATAGCCAGAATTTT. Translation: CASSKVGWYSQNF.

The rearrangement uses TRBV5-1 and TRBJ2-5, with D hard to call. There are 15 residues in the CDR3. V shed 2 bases and J shed 4 bases, with 15 bases lying between them. CDR1 is SGHRS, CDR2 YFSETQ, per germline. The CDR3 is CASSFPTGLGETQYF. CDR3 DNA: TGCGCCAGCAGCTTCCCGACTGGGCTGGGAGAGACCCAGTACTTC.

V usage is TRBV5-4 and J usage is TRBJ2-5; TRBD2 matches at 9 bases. This CDR3 has 16 residues. The germline V gene encodes CDR1 SGHNT and CDR2 YYREEE (reference sequence). V lost 4 bases, J lost 1 base, and 8 bases stayed unmatched. The CDR3 DNA follows: TGTGCCAGCAGCCGGTCGACTAGCGGATTCCAAGAGACCCAGTACTTC. Its translation is CASSRSTSGFQETQYF. Full variable domain (rest looked up from reference TRBV5-4 and TRBJ2-5): ETGVTQSPTHLIKTRGQQVTLRCSSQSGHNTVSWYQQALGQGPQFIFQYYREEENGRGNFPPRFSGLQFPNYSSELNVNALELDDSALYLCASSRSTSGFQETQYFGPGTRLLVL.

In the case of this clone: In the same sample, other DNA sequences code for this CDR3. The gene calls are TRBV29-1 and TRBJ2-3; no firm D call. The length of the CDR3 is 12 residues. V was clipped by 4 bases and J by 0 bases, with 5 bases between them. Germline V gene data show CDR1 as SQVTM and CDR2 as ANQGSEA. CDR3: CSVVRSTDTQYF. The CDR3 region has the DNA TGCAGCGTTGTCCGGAGCACAGATACGCAGTATTTT.

The sample holds a few counts of this clone. This chain links TRBV19 with TRBJ1-1, with no clear D. CDR1 is LNHDA, CDR2 SQIVND, per germline (reference sequence). The CDR3 runs to 13 residues. V lost 8 bases, J lost 6 bases, and 16 bases lay in between. The DNA for the CDR3 is TGTGCCAGTCGAGACCCTTTTAAGGCTGAAGCTTTCTTT. Translation: CASRDPFKAEAFF.

The rearrangement joins TRBV27 to TRBJ2-2; D gene uncertain. The length of the CDR3 is 12 residues. Trimming pared 7 bases from V and 6 bases from J, leaving 9 bases between. Germline CDR1 reads MNHEY; CDR2 reads SMNVEV (reference sequence). CDR3 protein: CASKRSSGELFF. CDR3 coding DNA: TGTGCCAGCAAAAGATCCTCCGGGGAGCTGTTTTTT.

The chain employs TRBV5-4 and TRBJ1-5; D unresolved. This CDR3 has 15 amino acids. Per germline, CDR1 SGHNT and CDR2 YYREEE (reference sequence). Trimming stripped 2 bases from V and 2 bases from J, with 11 bases between. CDR3 in amino acids: CASSFGGGRNQPQHF. The CDR3 bases are TGTGCCAGCAGCTTCGGCGGAGGGCGCAATCAGCCCCAGCATTTT.

The genes are TRBV5-4 and TRBJ2-6; D perhaps matches TRBD1 (6 bases). Germline assignment: CDR1 SGHNT and CDR2 YYREEE (reference sequence). The CDR3 runs to 19 residues. Trimming took 0 bases from V and 2 from J, leaving 18 bases between them. CDR3 loop: CASSLATAGAPTGANVLTF. DNA for the CDR3: TGTGCCAGCAGCTTGGCCACGGCAGGGGCTCCGACTGGGGCCAACGTCCTGACTTTC.

The chain has TRBV23-1 and TRBJ2-1; D possibly uses TRBD1 or TRBD2 (5 bases each). TRBV23-1 is reported as an ORF; its role is uncertain. The CDR3 is 12 residues long. V was trimmed by 7 bases and J by 10 bases, leaving 14 bases between them. CDR3 nucleotides: TGCGCCAGCAATCCCTCAGGGACCGAGCAGTTCTTC. Translating it yields CASNPSGTEQFF.